The entry below gives a single T cell receptor (beta chain) sequence along with its context. What it binds is not known. The PCR was carried out with 60 Vbeta primers and 13 Jbeta primers. Generated by immunoSEQ multiplex PCR, the TCRdb table keeps only in-frame clones and is missing some. The profile shows tens of thousands of clones, approximately 77% of them singletons. These data come from a study of cytomegalovirus exposure and HLA in healthy donors. Germline V gene lookup returns CDR1 GTSNPN and CDR2 SVGIG (reference sequence). The J segment lost 5 bases and the V segment lost 6 bases, leaving 10 bases of the junction unmatched. The length of the CDR3 is 14 residues. Study-wide results and caveats: Under in vitro conditions, three CMV-associated chains were confirmed as specific for CMV antigens.

The TCR comes from a human donor in good health. What was sequenced was PBMCs. The chain links TRBV30 to TRBJ2-5; TRBD2 matches at 9 bases. CDR3 nucleotide sequence: TGTGCCTGTACCCGCACTAGCGGGCGGGAGACCCAGTACTTC. Its translation is CACTRTSGRETQYF.